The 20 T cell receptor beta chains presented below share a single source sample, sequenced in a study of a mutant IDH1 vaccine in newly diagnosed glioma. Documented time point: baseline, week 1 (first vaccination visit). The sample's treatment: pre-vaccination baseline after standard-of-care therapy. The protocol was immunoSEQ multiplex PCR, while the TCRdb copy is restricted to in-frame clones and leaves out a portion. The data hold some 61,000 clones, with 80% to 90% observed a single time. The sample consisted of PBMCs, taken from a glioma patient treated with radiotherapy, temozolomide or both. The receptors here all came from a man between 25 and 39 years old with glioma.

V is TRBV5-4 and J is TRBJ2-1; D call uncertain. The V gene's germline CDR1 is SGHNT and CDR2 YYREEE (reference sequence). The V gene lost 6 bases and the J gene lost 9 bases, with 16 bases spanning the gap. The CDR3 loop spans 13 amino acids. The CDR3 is CASTPRTQSEQFF. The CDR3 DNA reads TGTGCCAGCACCCCTAGAACACAATCTGAGCAGTTCTTC. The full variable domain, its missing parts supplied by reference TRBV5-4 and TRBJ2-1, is ETGVTQSPTHLIKTRGQQVTLRCSSQSGHNTVSWYQQALGQGPQFIFQYYREEENGRGNFPPRFSGLQFPNYSSELNVNALELDDSALYLCASTPRTQSEQFFGPGTRLTVL.

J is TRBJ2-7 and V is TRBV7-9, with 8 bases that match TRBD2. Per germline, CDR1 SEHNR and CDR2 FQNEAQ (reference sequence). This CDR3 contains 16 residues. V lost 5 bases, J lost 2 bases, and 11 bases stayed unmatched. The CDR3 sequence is CASSGTRRGAAYEQYF. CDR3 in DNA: TGTGCCAGCAGCGGGACTAGGCGGGGGGCCGCCTACGAGCAGTACTTC.

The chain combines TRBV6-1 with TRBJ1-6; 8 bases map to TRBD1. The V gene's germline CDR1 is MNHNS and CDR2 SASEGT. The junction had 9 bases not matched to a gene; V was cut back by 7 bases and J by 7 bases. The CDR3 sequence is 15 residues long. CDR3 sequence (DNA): TGTGCCAGCAACCTGGACAGGGAAAGAAATTCACCCCTCCACTTT. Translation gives CASNLDRERNSPLHF.

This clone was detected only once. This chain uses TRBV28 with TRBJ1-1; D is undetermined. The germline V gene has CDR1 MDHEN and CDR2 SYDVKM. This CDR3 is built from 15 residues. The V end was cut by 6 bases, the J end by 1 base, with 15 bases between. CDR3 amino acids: CASRIGQKRNTEAFF. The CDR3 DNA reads TGTGCCAGCAGGATCGGGCAGAAGCGGAACACTGAAGCTTTCTTT.

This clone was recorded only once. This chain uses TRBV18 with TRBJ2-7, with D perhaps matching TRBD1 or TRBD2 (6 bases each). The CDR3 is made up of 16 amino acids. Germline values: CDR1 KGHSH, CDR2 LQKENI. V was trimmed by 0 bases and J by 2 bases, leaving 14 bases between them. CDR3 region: CASSPPGGLLTYEQYF. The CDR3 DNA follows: TGTGCCAGCTCACCACCCGGGGGCCTTCTAACCTACGAGCAGTACTTC.

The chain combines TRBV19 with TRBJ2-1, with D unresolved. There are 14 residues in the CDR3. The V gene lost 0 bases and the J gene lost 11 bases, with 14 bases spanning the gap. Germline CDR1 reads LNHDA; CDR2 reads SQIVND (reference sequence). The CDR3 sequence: CASSIDDPHSKQFF. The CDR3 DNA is TGTGCCAGTAGTATAGATGACCCTCACAGCAAGCAGTTCTTC. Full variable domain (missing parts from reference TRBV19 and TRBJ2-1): DGGITQSPKYLFRKEGQNVTLSCEQNLNHDAMYWYRQDPGQGLRLIYYSQIVNDFQKGDIAEGYSVSREKKESFPLTVTSAQKNPTAFYLCASSIDDPHSKQFFGPGTRLTVL.

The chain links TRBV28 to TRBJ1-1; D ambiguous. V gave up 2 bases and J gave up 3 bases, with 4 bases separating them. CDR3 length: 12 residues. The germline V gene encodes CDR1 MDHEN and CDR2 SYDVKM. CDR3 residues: CASSLDYTEAFF. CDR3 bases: TGTGCCAGCAGTTTAGATTACACTGAAGCTTTCTTT. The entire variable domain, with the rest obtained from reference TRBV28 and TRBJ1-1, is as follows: DVKVTQSSRYLVKRTGEKVFLECVQDMDHENMFWYRQDPGLGLRLIYFSYDVKMKEKGDIPEGYSVSREKKERFSLILESASTNQTSMYLCASSLDYTEAFFGQGTRLTVV.

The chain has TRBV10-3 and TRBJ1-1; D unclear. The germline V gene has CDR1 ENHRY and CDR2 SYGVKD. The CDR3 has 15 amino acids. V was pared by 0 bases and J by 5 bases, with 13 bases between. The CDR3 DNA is TGTGCCATCAGTGAGTCGTCGTTTCGGGGAACTGAAGCTTTCTTT. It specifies CAISESSFRGTEAFF.

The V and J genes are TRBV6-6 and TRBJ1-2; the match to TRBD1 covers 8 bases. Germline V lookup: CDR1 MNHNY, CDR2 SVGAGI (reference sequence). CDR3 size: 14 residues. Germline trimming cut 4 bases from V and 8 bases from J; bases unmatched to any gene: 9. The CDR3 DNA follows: TGTGCCAGCAGTTCTACAGGGGGGGAACTGGGCTACACCTTC. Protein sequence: CASSSTGGELGYTF.

The CDR3, as DNA: TGTGCCAGCAGTCTCCTCGCGGGGTTCAATGAGCAGTTCTTC. Residues: CASSLLAGFNEQFF. The chain uses TRBV28 and TRBJ2-1; TRBD2 is a possible D gene (6 bases). Germline CDR1 MDHEN, CDR2 SYDVKM. CDR3 size: 14 residues. V was shortened by 5 bases and J by 6 bases, with 14 bases between the two germline ends.

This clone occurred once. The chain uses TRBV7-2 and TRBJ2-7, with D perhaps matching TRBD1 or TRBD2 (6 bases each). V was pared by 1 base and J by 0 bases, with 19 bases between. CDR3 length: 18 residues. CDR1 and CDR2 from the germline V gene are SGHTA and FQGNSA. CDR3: CASSLGPGRRGSSYEQYF. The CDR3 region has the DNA TGTGCCAGCAGCTTAGGCCCCGGTAGGAGGGGGAGCTCCTACGAGCAGTACTTC.

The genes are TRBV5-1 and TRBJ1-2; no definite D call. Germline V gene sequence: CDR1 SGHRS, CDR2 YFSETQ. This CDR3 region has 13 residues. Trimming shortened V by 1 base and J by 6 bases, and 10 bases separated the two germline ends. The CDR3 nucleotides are TGCGCCAGCAGCTTGAACATACAAGATGGCTACACCTTC. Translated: CASSLNIQDGYTF.

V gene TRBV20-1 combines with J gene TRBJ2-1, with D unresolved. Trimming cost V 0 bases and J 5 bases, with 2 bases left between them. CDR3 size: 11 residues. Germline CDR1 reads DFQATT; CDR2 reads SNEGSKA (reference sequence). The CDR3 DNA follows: TGCAGTGCTAGAGAGGACAATGAGCAGTTCTTC. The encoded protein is CSAREDNEQFF.

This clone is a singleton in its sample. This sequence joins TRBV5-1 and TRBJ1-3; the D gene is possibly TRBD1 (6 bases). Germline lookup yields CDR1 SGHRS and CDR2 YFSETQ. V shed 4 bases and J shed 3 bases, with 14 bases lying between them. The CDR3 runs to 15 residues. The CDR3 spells CASSQAGHSGNTIYF. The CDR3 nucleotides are TGCGCCAGCAGCCAAGCGGGACACAGTGGAAACACCATATATTTT.

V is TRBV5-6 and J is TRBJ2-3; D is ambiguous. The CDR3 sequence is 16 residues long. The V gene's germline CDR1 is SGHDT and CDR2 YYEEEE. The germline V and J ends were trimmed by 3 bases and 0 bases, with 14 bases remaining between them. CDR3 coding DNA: TGTGCCAGCAGCTCCCGTAGCTGGAAAAGCACAGATACGCAGTATTTT. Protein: CASSSRSWKSTDTQYF.

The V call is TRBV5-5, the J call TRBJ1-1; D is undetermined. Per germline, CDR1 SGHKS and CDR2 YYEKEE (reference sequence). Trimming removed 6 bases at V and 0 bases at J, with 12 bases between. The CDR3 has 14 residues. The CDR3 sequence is CASNPKNVNTEAFF. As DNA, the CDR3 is TGTGCCAGCAATCCCAAGAACGTGAACACTGAAGCTTTCTTT. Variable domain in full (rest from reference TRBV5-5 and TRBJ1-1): DAGVTQSPTHLIKTRGQQVTLRCSPISGHKSVSWYQQVLGQGPQFIFQYYEKEERGRGNFPDRFSARQFPNYSSELNVNALLLGDSALYLCASNPKNVNTEAFFGQGTRLTVV.

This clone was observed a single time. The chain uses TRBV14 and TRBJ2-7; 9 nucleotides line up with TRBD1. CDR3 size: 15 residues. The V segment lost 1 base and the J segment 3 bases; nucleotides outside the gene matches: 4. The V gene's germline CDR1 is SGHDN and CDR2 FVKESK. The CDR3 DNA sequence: TGTGCCAGCAGCCAAGGAATGGGACAGGGCTACGAGCAGTACTTC. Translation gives CASSQGMGQGYEQYF. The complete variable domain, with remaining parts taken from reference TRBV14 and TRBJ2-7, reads EAGVTQFPSHSVIEKGQTVTLRCDPISGHDNLYWYRRVMGKEIKFLLHFVKESKQDESGMPNNRFLAERTGGTYSTLKVQPAELEDSGVYFCASSQGMGQGYEQYFGPGTRLTVT.

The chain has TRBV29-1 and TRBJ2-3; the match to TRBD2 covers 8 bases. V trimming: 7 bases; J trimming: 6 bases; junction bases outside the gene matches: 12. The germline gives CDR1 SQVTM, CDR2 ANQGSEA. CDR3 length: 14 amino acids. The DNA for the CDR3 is TGCAGCGCCACTCGGGGGGGGGCCGGGGATACGCAGTATTTT. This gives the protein CSATRGGAGDTQYF.

In DNA form, the CDR3 reads TGTGCCAGCAGCCTACTAGCGGAAGAGACCCAGTACTTC. Protein product: CASSLLAEETQYF. The chain recombines TRBV6-6 with TRBJ2-5; 8 nucleotides match TRBD2. The J segment lost 3 bases and the V segment lost 6 bases, leaving 3 bases of the junction unmatched. Germline assignment: CDR1 MNHNY and CDR2 SVGAGI (reference sequence). CDR3 length equals 13 residues.

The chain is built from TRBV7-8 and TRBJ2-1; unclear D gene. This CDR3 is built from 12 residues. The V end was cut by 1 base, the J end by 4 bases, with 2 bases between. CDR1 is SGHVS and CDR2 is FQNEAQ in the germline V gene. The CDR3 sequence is CASSLGYNEQFF. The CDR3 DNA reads TGTGCCAGCAGCTTAGGTTACAATGAGCAGTTCTTC.